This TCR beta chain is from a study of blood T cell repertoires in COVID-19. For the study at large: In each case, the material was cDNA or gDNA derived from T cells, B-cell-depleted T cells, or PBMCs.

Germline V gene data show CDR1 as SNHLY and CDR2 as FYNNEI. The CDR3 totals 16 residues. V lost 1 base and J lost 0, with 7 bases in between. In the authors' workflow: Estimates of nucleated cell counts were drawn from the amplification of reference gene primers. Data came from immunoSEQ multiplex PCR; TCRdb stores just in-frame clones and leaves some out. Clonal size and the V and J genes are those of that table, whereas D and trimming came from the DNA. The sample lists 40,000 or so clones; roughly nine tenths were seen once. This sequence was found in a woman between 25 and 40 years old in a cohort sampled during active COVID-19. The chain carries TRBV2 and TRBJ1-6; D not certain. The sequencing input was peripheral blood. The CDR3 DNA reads TGTGCCAGCAGTGAAGTACCGAGCTCCTATAATTCACCCCTCCACTTT. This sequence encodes CASSEVPSSYNSPLHF.